Presented here are 5 T cell receptor beta chains from one specimen sequenced in a study of T cell responses to AZD1222 COVID-19 vaccine. Clones were read by immunoSEQ multiplex PCR, and TCRdb kept only the in-frame ones, dropping some. This sample carries 200,000 or so clones, about 94% of them seen once, and the ten largest clones take roughly 9.8%. The specimen was peripheral blood, collected on day 0 of AZD1222 vaccination. Every receptor here comes from an adult in good health.

This chain joins TRBV24-1 and TRBJ2-3, with 9 bases aligning to TRBD2. Germline assignment: CDR1 KGHDR and CDR2 SFDVKD. V trimming: 3 bases; J trimming: 0 bases; junction bases outside the gene matches: 3. The CDR3 is 16 residues long. CDR3 bases: TGTGCCACCAGTGATCGACTAGCGGCTAGCACAGATACGCAGTATTTT. Protein: CATSDRLAASTDTQYF.

The gene calls are TRBV19 and TRBJ2-2; perhaps D is TRBD1 or TRBD2 (5 bases each). Trimming left V 3 bases short and J 6 bases short, with 14 bases between. The CDR3 sequence is 15 residues long. The germline V gene has CDR1 LNHDA and CDR2 SQIVND (reference sequence). CDR3 sequence: CASSIGTLGAGELFF. Here the CDR3 DNA reads TGTGCCAGTAGTATTGGGACCCTGGGAGCCGGGGAGCTGTTTTTT.

V and J are TRBV6-5 and TRBJ2-3, with D unclear. Per germline, CDR1 MNHEY and CDR2 SVGAGI. This CDR3 spans 13 amino acids. Trimming cost V 6 bases and J 4 bases, with 11 bases left between them. CDR3 DNA sequence: TGTGCCAGCAGGGCTAGTCTCCCAGATACGCAGTATTTT. It encodes CASRASLPDTQYF.

The chain employs TRBV19 and TRBJ2-3; 7 nucleotides agree with TRBD2. The J segment lost 2 bases and the V segment lost 2 bases, leaving 7 bases of the junction unmatched. Germline CDR1 reads LNHDA; CDR2 reads SQIVND (reference sequence). This CDR3 contains 16 residues. The CDR3 region is CASSIRGGMPTDTQYF. CDR3 bases: TGTGCCAGTAGTATACGGGGAGGGATGCCCACAGATACGCAGTATTTT.

The gene calls are TRBV28 and TRBJ1-5, with D unclear. This CDR3 spans 12 amino acids. The V end was cut by 5 bases, the J end by 6 bases, with 8 bases between. The germline CDR1 and CDR2 sequences are MDHEN and SYDVKM. The CDR3 sequence is CASSPTGQPQHF. The CDR3 DNA reads as TGTGCCAGCAGTCCCACGGGTCAGCCCCAGCATTTT.